This T cell receptor beta chain was obtained from a study of blood T cells in healthy people across ages. On this clonotype: The target antigen is unknown.

PBMCs, at least 7 million per sample, were isolated. This CDR3 contains 13 residues. Germline CDR1 and CDR2: MNHEY and SMNVEV (reference sequence). V was pared by 8 bases and J by 2 bases, with 5 bases of the junction left unmatched. A J-beta primer mix and a sample-barcoded 5' primer were used in a second PCR of about 7 to 12 cycles. CDR3-containing paired-end reads numbering at least 2.5 million came from each sample. TCRdb recomputed calls from the 5' RACE reads with MiXCR, one row per CDR3 protein. The table lists about 1.5 million distinct CDR3 sequences, 42% of them singletons. General observations from the study: No one knew whether donors had CMV, which possibly confounded expanded clonotype changes.

This sequence originates from a young woman in good health. The V and J genes are TRBV27 and TRBJ2-5; 7 nucleotides line up with TRBD1. Sequencing was performed on blood. CDR3 region: CASSGQIQETQYF. CDR3 DNA sequence: TGTGCCAGCTCGGGACAGATACAAGAGACCCAGTACTTC.